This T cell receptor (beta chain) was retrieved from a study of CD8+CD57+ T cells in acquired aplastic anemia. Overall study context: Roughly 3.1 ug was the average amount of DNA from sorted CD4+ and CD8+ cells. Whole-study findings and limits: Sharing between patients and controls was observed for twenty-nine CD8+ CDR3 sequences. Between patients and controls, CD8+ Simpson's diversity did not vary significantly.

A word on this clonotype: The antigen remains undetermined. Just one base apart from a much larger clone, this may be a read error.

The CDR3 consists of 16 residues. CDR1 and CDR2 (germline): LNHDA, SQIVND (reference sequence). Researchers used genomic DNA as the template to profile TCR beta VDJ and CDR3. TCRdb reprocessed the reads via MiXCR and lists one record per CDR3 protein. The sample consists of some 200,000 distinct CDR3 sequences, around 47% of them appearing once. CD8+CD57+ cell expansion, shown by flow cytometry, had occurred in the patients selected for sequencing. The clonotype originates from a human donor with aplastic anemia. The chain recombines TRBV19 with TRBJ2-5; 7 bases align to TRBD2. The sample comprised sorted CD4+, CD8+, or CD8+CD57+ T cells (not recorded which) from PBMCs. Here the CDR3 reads CASSNPGGETQGTQYF. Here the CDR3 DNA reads TGTGCCAGTAGTAATCCTGGGGGGGAAACCCAAGGGACCCAGTACTTC.